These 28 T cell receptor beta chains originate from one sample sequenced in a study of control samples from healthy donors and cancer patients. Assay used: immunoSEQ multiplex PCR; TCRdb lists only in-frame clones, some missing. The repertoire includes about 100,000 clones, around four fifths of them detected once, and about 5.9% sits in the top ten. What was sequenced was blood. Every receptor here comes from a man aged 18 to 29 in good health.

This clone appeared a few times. The DNA for the CDR3 is TGTGCCAGCAGCCAGGTCCCTCGAGTCGAGCAGTACTTC. Amino acids: CASSQVPRVEQYF. The chain recombines TRBV4-2 with TRBJ2-7, with no clear D. V was clipped by 3 bases and J by 6 bases, with 12 bases between them. Germline V lookup: CDR1 LGHNA, CDR2 YNFKEQ. CDR3 size: 13 residues.

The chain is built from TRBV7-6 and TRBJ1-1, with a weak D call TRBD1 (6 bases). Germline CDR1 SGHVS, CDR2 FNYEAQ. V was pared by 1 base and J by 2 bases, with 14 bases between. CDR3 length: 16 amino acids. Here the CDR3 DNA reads TGTGCCAGCAGCTTAGGGCCGGGGGCCCTAAACACTGAAGCTTTCTTT. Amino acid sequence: CASSLGPGALNTEAFF.

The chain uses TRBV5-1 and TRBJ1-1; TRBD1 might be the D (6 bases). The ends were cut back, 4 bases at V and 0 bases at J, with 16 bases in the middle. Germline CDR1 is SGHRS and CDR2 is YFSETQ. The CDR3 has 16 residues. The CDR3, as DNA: TGCGCCAGCAGCCCGGGACATAGGGACTTGAACACTGAAGCTTTCTTT. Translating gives CASSPGHRDLNTEAFF.

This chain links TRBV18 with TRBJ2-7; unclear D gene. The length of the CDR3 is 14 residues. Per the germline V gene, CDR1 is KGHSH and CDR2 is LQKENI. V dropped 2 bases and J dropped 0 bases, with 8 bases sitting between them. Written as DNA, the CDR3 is TGTGCCAGCTCACCAGGAACAGCCTCCTACGAGCAGTACTTC. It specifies CASSPGTASYEQYF.

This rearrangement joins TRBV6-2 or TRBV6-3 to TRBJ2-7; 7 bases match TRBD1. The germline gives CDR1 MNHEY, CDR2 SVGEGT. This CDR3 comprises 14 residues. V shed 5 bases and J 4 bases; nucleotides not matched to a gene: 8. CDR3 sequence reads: CASSQRQGYYEQYF. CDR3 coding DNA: TGTGCCAGCAGTCAGAGACAGGGATATTACGAGCAGTACTTC.

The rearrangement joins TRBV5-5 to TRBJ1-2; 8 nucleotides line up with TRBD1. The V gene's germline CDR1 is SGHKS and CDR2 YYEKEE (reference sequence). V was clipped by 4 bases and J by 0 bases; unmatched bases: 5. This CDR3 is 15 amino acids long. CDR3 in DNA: TGTGCCAGCAGCAGAGGACAGGGTGCTAACTATGGCTACACCTTC. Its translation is CASSRGQGANYGYTF.

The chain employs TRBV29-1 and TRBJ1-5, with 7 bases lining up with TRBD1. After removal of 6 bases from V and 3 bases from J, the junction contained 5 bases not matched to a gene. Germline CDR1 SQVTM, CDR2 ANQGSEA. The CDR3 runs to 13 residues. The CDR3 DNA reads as TGCAGCGTCAGGACAGGTTCCAATCAGCCCCAGCATTTT. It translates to CSVRTGSNQPQHF.

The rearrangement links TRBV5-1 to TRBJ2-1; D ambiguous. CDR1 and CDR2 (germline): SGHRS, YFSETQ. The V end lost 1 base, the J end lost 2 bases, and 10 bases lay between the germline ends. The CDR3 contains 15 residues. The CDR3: CASSLSVGTYNEQFF. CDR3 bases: TGCGCCAGCAGCTTGTCTGTAGGTACCTACAATGAGCAGTTCTTC.

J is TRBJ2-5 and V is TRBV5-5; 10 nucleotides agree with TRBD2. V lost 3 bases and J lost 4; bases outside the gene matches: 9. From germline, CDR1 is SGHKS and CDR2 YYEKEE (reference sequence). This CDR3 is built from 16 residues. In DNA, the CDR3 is TGTGCCAGCAGCTCAGCGGGGGGGTTTTCGTTAGAGACCCAGTACTTC. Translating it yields CASSSAGGFSLETQYF.

The CDR3 DNA is TGTGCCAGCAGCTTCGCTACCCTAGCTCCCTATGAGCAGTTCTTC. This translates into CASSFATLAPYEQFF. The gene calls are TRBV11-2 and TRBJ2-1, with a possible D match to TRBD2 (5 bases). The germline CDR1 and CDR2 sequences are SGHAT and FQNNGV. This CDR3 has 15 amino acids. V shed 3 bases and J shed 8 bases, with 17 bases lying between them.

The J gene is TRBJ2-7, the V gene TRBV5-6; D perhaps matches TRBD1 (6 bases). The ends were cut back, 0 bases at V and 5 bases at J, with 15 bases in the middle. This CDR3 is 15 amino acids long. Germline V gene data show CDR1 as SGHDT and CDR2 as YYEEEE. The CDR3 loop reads CASSLAGWQGNEQYV. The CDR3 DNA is TGTGCCAGCAGCTTGGCCGGGTGGCAGGGGAACGAGCAGTACGTC.

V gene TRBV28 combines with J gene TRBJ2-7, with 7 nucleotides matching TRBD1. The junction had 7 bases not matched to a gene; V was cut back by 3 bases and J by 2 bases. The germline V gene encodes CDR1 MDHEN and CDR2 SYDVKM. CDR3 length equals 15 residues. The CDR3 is CASSLGRGLTYEQYV. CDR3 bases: TGTGCCAGCAGTTTGGGAAGGGGGCTGACCTACGAGCAGTACGTC.

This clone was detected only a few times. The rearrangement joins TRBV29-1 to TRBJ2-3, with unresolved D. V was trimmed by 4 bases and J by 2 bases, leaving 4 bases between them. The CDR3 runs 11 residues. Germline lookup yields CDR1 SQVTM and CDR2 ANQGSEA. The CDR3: CSVVPTDTQYF. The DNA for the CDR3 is TGCAGCGTTGTCCCCACAGATACGCAGTATTTT.

CDR3 coding DNA: TGTGCCACCAGCAGAGATACTACCGGTGGAAACACCATATATTTT. This gives the protein CATSRDTTGGNTIYF. J is TRBJ1-3 and V is TRBV15, with unresolved D. The germline V and J ends were trimmed by 0 bases and 3 bases, with 9 bases remaining between them. The CDR3 consists of 15 residues. Germline values: CDR1 LNHNV, CDR2 YYDKDF (reference sequence).

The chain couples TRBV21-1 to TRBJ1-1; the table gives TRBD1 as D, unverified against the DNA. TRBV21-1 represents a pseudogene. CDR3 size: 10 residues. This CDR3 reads CASRTDEAFF. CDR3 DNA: TGTGCCAGCAGGACAGACGAAGCTTTCTTT.

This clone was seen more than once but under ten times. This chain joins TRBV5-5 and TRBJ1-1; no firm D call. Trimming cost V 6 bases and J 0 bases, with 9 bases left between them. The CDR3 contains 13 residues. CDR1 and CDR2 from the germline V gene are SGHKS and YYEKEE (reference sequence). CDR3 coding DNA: TGTGCCAGCAATGACGACCTGAACACTGAAGCTTTCTTT. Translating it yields CASNDDLNTEAFF.

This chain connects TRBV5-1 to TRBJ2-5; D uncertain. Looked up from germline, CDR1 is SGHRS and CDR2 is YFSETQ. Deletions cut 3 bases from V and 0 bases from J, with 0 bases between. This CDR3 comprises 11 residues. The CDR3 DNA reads TGCGCCAGCAGCTACCAAGAGACCCAGTACTTC. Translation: CASSYQETQYF. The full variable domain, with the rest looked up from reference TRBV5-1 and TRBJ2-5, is KAGVTQTPRYLIKTRGQQVTLSCSPISGHRSVSWYQQTPGQGLQFLFEYFSETQRNKGNFPGRFSGRQFSNSRSEMNVSTLELGDSALYLCASSYQETQYFGPGTRLLVL.

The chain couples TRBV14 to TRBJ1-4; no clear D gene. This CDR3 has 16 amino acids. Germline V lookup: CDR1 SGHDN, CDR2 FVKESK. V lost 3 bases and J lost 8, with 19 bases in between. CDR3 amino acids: CASSQYSGPGGEKLFF. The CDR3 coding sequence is TGTGCCAGCAGCCAGTACTCGGGCCCCGGCGGAGAAAAACTGTTTTTT.

CDR3 coding DNA: TGTGCCAGCAGTTACTCTAACGGGGGCCCTCAAGAGACCCAGTACTTC. Translated: CASSYSNGGPQETQYF. The chain recombines TRBV6-5 with TRBJ2-5; D assignment may be TRBD1 or TRBD2 (6 bases each). Germline CDR1 is MNHEY and CDR2 is SVGAGI. This CDR3 is built from 16 residues. V lost 0 bases and J lost 2, with 13 bases in between.

The CDR3 bases are TGTGCCAGCCAACCGGGACAGGGAGAAAATTCACCCCTCCACTTT. Its translation is CASQPGQGENSPLHF. The genes are TRBV6-5 and TRBJ1-6; 9 nucleotides line up with TRBD1. This CDR3 contains 15 residues. With 8 bases clipped from V and 7 bases from J, the junction kept 9 bases outside the gene matches. Germline V lookup: CDR1 MNHEY, CDR2 SVGAGI.

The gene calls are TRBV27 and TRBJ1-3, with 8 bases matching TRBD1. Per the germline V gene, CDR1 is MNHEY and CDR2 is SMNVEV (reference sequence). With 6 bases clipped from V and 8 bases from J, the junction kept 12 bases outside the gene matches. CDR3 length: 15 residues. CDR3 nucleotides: TGTGCCAGCAGCTCCGGAACCGGGACAGGCGACACCATATATTTT. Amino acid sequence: CASSSGTGTGDTIYF.

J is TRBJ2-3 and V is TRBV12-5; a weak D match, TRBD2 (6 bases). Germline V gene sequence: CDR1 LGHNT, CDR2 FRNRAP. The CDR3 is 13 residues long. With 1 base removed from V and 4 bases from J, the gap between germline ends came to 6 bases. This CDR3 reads CASGLGGADTQYF. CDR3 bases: TGTGCTAGTGGTTTGGGGGGGGCAGATACGCAGTATTTT.

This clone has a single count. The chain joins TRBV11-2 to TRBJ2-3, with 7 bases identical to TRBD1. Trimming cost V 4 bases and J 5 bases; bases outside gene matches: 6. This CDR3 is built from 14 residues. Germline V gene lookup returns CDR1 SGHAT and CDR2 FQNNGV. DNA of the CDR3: TGTGCCAGCAGCTCGGGACAGAACCTAGATACGCAGTATTTT. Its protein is CASSSGQNLDTQYF.

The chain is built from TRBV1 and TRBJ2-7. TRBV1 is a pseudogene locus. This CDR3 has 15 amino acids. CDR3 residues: CTSSQAPGRWPEQYV. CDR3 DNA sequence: TGCACCAGCAGCCAAGCCCCGGGCCGCTGGCCCGAGCAGTACGTC.

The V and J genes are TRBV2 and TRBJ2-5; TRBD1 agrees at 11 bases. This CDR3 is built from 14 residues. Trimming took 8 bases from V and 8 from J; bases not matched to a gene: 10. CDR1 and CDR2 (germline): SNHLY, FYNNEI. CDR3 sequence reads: CASRDRGGGRTQYF. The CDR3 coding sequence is TGTGCCAGCCGGGACAGGGGGGGAGGACGAACCCAGTACTTC.

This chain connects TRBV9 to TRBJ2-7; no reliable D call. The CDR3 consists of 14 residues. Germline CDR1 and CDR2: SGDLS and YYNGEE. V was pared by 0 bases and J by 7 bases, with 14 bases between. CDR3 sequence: CASSVGGGTREQYF. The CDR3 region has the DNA TGTGCCAGCAGCGTAGGGGGTGGCACGAGGGAGCAGTACTTC.

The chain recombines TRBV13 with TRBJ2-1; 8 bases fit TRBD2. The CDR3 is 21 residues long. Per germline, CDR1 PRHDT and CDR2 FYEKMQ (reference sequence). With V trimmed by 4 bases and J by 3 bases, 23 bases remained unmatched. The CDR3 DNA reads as TGTGCCAGCAGCTCCCCAGACTCCACCTCTGCCCCGGGGGGGGGCTACAATGAGCAGTTCTTC. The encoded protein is CASSSPDSTSAPGGGYNEQFF.

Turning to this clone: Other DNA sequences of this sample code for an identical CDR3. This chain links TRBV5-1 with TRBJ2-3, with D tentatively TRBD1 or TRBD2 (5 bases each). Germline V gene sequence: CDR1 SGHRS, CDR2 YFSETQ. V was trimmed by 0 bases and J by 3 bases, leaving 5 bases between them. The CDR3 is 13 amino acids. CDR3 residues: CASSLGGTDTQYF. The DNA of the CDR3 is TGCGCCAGCAGCTTGGGGGGGACAGATACGCAGTATTTT.